This T cell receptor (beta chain) was recovered during a study of CD4 and CD8 cells across lung adenocarcinoma regions. With respect to this clonotype: One junction end does not reproduce the germline sequence, and a read error may be involved.

CDR1 and CDR2 from the germline V gene are MNHNS and SASEGT. This CDR3 contains 17 residues. Samples came from patients with localized non-small cell lung adenocarcinoma. MiXCR, run by TCRdb on the PCR reads, gives a single entry per CDR3 protein. The table includes some 7,000 distinct CDR3 sequences, around 51% detected once. The chain uses TRBV6-1 and TRBJ2-3, with 10 bases fitting TRBD2. The sequence came from a male donor with lung adenocarcinoma. The CD4 and CD8 labels of this study may be unreliable. The sample taken for sequencing was CD8+ T cells from the center of a lung tumor. The CDR3 region has the DNA TGTGCCAGCAGACAAGGGCTAGCGGGAGCTCGTAACAATGCGCAGTTCTTT. Protein: CASRQGLAGARNNAQFF.